The rows below give T cell receptor beta chains drawn from one sample of a study of cytomegalovirus exposure and HLA in healthy donors. Generated by immunoSEQ multiplex PCR, the TCRdb table keeps only in-frame clones and is missing some. The repertoire holds approximately 94,000 clones, with about three quarters as singletons. The sequenced material came from PBMCs. The receptors derive from a man aged 25-45 years in good health and CMV-seropositive. Each CDR3 is given with its conserved first and last residue. The D gene is left open where the match is weak. The listing skips clone size in some rows; elsewhere it reads once, few, many or a size class.

v_call,d_call,clone_size,j_call,cdr3_aa,cdr3_nt
TRBV19,-,-,TRBJ1-2,CASNSIRSAGGQLNYGYTF,TGTGCCAGTAACTCCATTCGTTCCGCGGGGGGCCAGCTTAACTATGGCTACACCTTC
TRBV19,TRBD1,-,TRBJ1-5,CASSIDSPGQGTMRSNQPQHF,TGTGCCAGTAGTATAGATTCGCCGGGACAGGGTACGATGAGAAGCAATCAGCCCCAGCATTTT
TRBV2,-,-,TRBJ1-2,CASSDSQGVGHYGYTF,TGTGCCAGCAGCGACTCCCAAGGGGTAGGGCACTATGGCTACACCTTC
TRBV29-1,TRBD2,-,TRBJ2-7,CSVEDRRTSGYEQYF,TGCAGCGTTGAAGATCGGAGGACTAGCGGATACGAGCAGTACTTC
TRBV6-1,TRBD2,-,TRBJ2-7,CASSALAGGSYEQYF,TGTGCCAGCAGTGCCCTAGCGGGAGGGTCCTACGAGCAGTACTTC
TRBV11-2,-,-,TRBJ2-2,CASSPWGPGELFF,TGTGCCAGCAGCCCCTGGGGCCCCGGGGAGCTGTTTTTT
TRBV10-2,-,-,TRBJ1-5,CASAEPVDRRSNQPQHF,TGCGCCAGCGCCGAGCCCGTTGACAGGAGAAGCAATCAGCCCCAGCATTTT
TRBV10-2,TRBD2,-,TRBJ2-1,CASSGTSGSYNEQFF,TGCGCCAGCAGTGGGACTAGCGGTTCCTACAATGAGCAGTTCTTC
TRBV25-1,TRBD1,-,TRBJ2-3,CASSAPGTGRTDTQYF,TGTGCCAGCAGTGCCCCCGGGACAGGTCGAACAGATACGCAGTATTTT
TRBV6-1,-,-,TRBJ1-6,CASSVKPGAGRNSPLHF,TGTGCCAGCAGTGTAAAGCCAGGGGCGGGTCGAAATTCACCCCTCCACTTT
TRBV25-1,TRBD1,-,TRBJ2-5,CASSPTENRDRDQETQYF,TGTGCCAGCAGTCCAACTGAAAACCGGGACAGGGATCAAGAGACCCAGTACTTC
TRBV2,TRBD2,-,TRBJ2-3,CASSMLTSGRAADTQYF,TGTGCCAGCAGTATGTTGACTAGCGGGAGGGCTGCAGATACGCAGTATTTT
TRBV5-4,-,-,TRBJ2-2,CASSLDGNTGELFF,TGTGCCAGCAGCTTGGACGGTAACACCGGGGAGCTGTTTTTT
TRBV27,-,few,TRBJ1-1,CASSSADGIEAFF,TGTGCCAGCAGTTCAGCGGACGGTATTGAAGCTTTCTTT
TRBV5-1,TRBD2,once,TRBJ2-3,CASSRTSGTDTQYF,TGCGCCAGCAGCCGGACTAGCGGCACAGATACGCAGTATTTT
TRBV6-1,TRBD1,-,TRBJ1-1,CASSENRGNTEAFF,TGTGCCAGCAGTGAAAACAGGGGGAACACTGAAGCTTTCTTT
TRBV5-4,-,-,TRBJ1-2,CASSLGIDSYGYTF,TGTGCCAGCAGCTTGGGAATCGACAGCTATGGCTACACCTTC
TRBV5-1,-,few,TRBJ1-1,CASSSGQISLLKAFF,TGCGCCAGCAGCTCTGGACAGATTTCCCTGTTGAAAGCTTTCTTT
TRBV28,-,-,TRBJ2-3,CASSVGVSTDTQYF,TGTGCCAGCAGCGTCGGGGTTAGCACAGATACGCAGTATTTT
TRBV9,TRBD1,-,TRBJ1-6,CASSPRGRGQDSPLHF,TGTGCCAGCAGCCCTCGGGGCAGGGGGCAAGATTCACCCCTCCACTTT
TRBV19,TRBD1,-,TRBJ2-5,CASSLDRGTQYF,TGTGCCAGTAGTCTAGACAGGGGCACCCAGTACTTC
TRBV7-9,TRBD1,-,TRBJ2-2,CASSLRGPTGELFF,TGTGCCAGCAGCCTCAGGGGGCCAACCGGGGAGCTGTTTTTT
TRBV9,TRBD1,-,TRBJ2-7,CASSESTGTGSSEQYF,TGTGCCAGCAGCGAGAGTACCGGGACAGGGTCGTCCGAGCAGTACTTC